This TCR beta chain was retrieved from a study of blood T cell repertoires in COVID-19. Authors' analysis steps: From reference gene primer amplification, estimates of nucleated cell counts were derived. This table comes from immunoSEQ multiplex PCR, and its TCRdb copy is limited to in-frame clones, with some not included. V and J calls and clone size are given by that table; D and trimming were obtained from the DNA. The sample carries roughly 200,000 clones, 65% to 90% recorded once. The cohort comprised adults aged about 18 to 100 years residing in under 25 US areas. Trimming shortened V by 4 bases and J by 3 bases, and 10 bases separated the two germline ends. The CDR3 is 14 amino acids. CDR1 and CDR2 (germline): KGHDR, SFDVKD.

The source material was PBMCs or T cells enriched from blood (not recorded which). This receptor was identified in a woman in her thirties or forties with acute COVID-19. The chain is built from TRBV24-1 and TRBJ2-3; a possible D gene is TRBD1 (6 bases). Here the CDR3 reads CATSDPGQTDTQYF. CDR3 nucleotides: TGTGCCACCAGTGACCCTGGACAGACAGATACGCAGTATTTT.